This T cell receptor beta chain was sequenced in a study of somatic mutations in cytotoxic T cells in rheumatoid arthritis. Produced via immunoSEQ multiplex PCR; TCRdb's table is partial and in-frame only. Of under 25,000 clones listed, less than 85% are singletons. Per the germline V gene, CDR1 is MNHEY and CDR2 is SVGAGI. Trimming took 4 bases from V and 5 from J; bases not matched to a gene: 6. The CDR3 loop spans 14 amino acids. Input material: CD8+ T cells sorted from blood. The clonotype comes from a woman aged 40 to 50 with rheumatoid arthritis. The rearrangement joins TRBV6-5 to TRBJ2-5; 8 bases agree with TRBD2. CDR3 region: CASSFAGGVETQYF. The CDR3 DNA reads TGTGCCAGCAGTTTTGCGGGGGGCGTGGAGACCCAGTACTTC.